This T cell receptor (beta chain) was identified during a study of T cells after yellow fever vaccination. By 5'RACE template switching, TCR cDNA was produced, with a universal primer site and UMIs added in the process. TCRdb re-called the 5' RACE reads through MiXCR, storing one row per CDR3 protein. The table shows 300,000 to 400,000 distinct CDR3 sequences, with roughly an eighth occurring only once. Germline V gene sequence: CDR1 LGHDT, CDR2 YNNKEL (reference sequence). CDR3 size: 16 residues. Trimming left V 7 bases short and J 1 base short, with 19 bases between. This rearrangement joins TRBV3-1 to TRBJ2-5; possible D gene TRBD2, 5 bases. The receptor was isolated from a man between 18 and 29 years old who received the YFV17D yellow fever vaccine. Sequences were derived from CD4+ T cells sorted from PBMCs, sampled 15 days after the yellow fever booster vaccination. CDR3 DNA: TGTGCCAGCAAAGAACTAGGCCTCGGAACCCAAGAGACCCAGTACTTC. Residues: CASKELGLGTQETQYF.